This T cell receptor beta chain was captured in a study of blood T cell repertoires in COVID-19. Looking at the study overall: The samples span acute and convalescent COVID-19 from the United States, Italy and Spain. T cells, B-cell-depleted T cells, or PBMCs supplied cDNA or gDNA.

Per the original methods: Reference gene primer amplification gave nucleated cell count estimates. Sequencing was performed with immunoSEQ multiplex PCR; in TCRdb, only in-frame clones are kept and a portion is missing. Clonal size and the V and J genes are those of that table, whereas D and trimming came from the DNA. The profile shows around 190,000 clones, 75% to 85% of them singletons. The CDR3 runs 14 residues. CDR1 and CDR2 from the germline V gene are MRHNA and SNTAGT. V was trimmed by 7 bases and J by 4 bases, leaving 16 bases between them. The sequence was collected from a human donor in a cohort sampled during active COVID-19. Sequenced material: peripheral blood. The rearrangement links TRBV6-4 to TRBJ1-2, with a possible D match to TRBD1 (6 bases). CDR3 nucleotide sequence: TGTGCCAGCACCCCCGAAGGGGGATCCTATGGCTACACCTTC. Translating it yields CASTPEGGSYGYTF.